The rows below give T cell receptor beta chains drawn from one sample of a study of PD-1 blockade in mismatch repair-deficient tumors. Generated by immunoSEQ multiplex PCR, the TCRdb table keeps only in-frame clones and is missing some. The repertoire holds around 40,000 clones, approximately 88% seen once, with approximately 1.1% in the top ten. The starting material was PBMCs, obtained about 40 weeks after starting pembrolizumab. The receptors were gathered from an adult with mismatch repair-deficient cancer. CDR3s include the opening cysteine and the closing phenylalanine or tryptophan. The D gene is left open where the match is weak. Clone size, where shown, is once, few, many, or a class for clones that have expanded.

clone size: -; D gene: TRBD2; J gene: TRBJ2-5; V gene: TRBV28; CDR3 DNA: TGTGCCAGCCCCCCGGCGGCGGGAGGGTGGGAGACCCAGTACTTC; CDR3 protein: CASPPAAGGWETQYF
clone size: once; D gene: TRBD1; J gene: TRBJ2-2; V gene: TRBV7-2; CDR3 DNA: TGTGCCAGCAGCTTAATGCCAGGGGGATACACCGGGGAGCTGTTTTTT; CDR3 protein: CASSLMPGGYTGELFF
clone size: -; D gene: -; J gene: TRBJ2-7; V gene: TRBV18; CDR3 DNA: TGTGCCAGCTCACCCCAACACCAGTACGAGCAGTACTTC; CDR3 protein: CASSPQHQYEQYF
clone size: few; D gene: -; J gene: TRBJ1-2; V gene: TRBV5-6; CDR3 DNA: TGTGCCAGCAGCTTGGAAGCGGAGGGCTACACCTTC; CDR3 protein: CASSLEAEGYTF
clone size: -; D gene: -; J gene: TRBJ1-1; V gene: TRBV15; CDR3 DNA: TGTGCCACCAGCAGAGATACCTCCAGGGATACTGAAGCTTTCTTT; CDR3 protein: CATSRDTSRDTEAFF
clone size: -; D gene: -; J gene: TRBJ2-3; V gene: TRBV15; CDR3 DNA: TGTGCCACCAGCACCTCCATGACGGGGACAGATACGCAGTATTTT; CDR3 protein: CATSTSMTGTDTQYF
clone size: few; D gene: -; J gene: TRBJ1-5; V gene: TRBV10-1; CDR3 DNA: TGCGCCAGCTCGACTCCCCGTGAGCCCCAGCATTTT; CDR3 protein: CASSTPREPQHF
clone size: -; D gene: TRBD2; J gene: TRBJ2-7; V gene: TRBV28; CDR3 DNA: TGTGCCAGCAGCCCTGGACTAGCTGAGTACGAGCAGTACTTC; CDR3 protein: CASSPGLAEYEQYF
clone size: -; D gene: TRBD1; J gene: TRBJ2-3; V gene: TRBV4-1; CDR3 DNA: TGCGCCAGCAGCCCGCGATTCAAAACAGGGGAAGGCACAGATACGCAGTATTTT; CDR3 protein: CASSPRFKTGEGTDTQYF
clone size: once; D gene: TRBD1; J gene: TRBJ1-1; V gene: TRBV2; CDR3 DNA: TGTGCCAGCAGAGTGACAGGGGGGTACACTGAAGCTTTCTTT; CDR3 protein: CASRVTGGYTEAFF
clone size: -; D gene: -; J gene: TRBJ1-5; V gene: TRBV4-1; CDR3 DNA: TGCGCCAGCAGCCGAGGGAGTGGGCTTAGCAATCAGCCCCAGCATTTT; CDR3 protein: CASSRGSGLSNQPQHF
clone size: -; D gene: -; J gene: TRBJ2-1; V gene: TRBV7-2; CDR3 DNA: TGTGCCAGCAGCTTAGGAACAGGGTCCCCGTATGAGCAGTTCTTC; CDR3 protein: CASSLGTGSPYEQFF
clone size: -; D gene: TRBD2; J gene: TRBJ2-7; V gene: TRBV18; CDR3 DNA: TGTGCCAGCTCACCGCCCTGGGCCGGGGGGTCCTACGAGCAGTACTTC; CDR3 protein: CASSPPWAGGSYEQYF
clone size: -; D gene: -; J gene: TRBJ2-1; V gene: TRBV18; CDR3 DNA: TGTGCCAGCTCACCTCAGGCTGGCTACAATGAGCAGTTCTTC; CDR3 protein: CASSPQAGYNEQFF
clone size: -; D gene: -; J gene: TRBJ1-2; V gene: TRBV28; CDR3 DNA: TGTGCCAGCAGATCCCCGGGATATTCTAATGGCTACACCTTC; CDR3 protein: CASRSPGYSNGYTF
clone size: once; D gene: -; J gene: TRBJ2-7; V gene: TRBV25-1; CDR3 DNA: TGTGCCAGCAGGGGGGTAACGGGGGCCTACGAGCAGTACTTC; CDR3 protein: CASRGVTGAYEQYF
clone size: -; D gene: -; J gene: TRBJ1-5; V gene: TRBV4-1; CDR3 DNA: TGCGCCAGCAGCCAAGGGGAGACGCGCTTTAATAAAAGGCGTCAGCCCCAGCATTTT; CDR3 protein: CASSQGETRFNKRRQPQHF